The 27 T cell receptor beta chains listed next were all sequenced from one sample in a study of blood T cell repertoires in COVID-19. The protocol was immunoSEQ multiplex PCR, while the TCRdb copy is restricted to in-frame clones and leaves out a portion. This sample has about 74,000 clones, with 85% to 90% found just once. The specimen sequenced was peripheral blood. The receptors derive from a woman of 80 years or more with active or convalescent COVID-19.

The chain carries TRBV18 and TRBJ1-3, with 7 bases aligning to TRBD1. Trimming took 7 bases from V and 4 from J; bases not matched to a gene: 4. Looked up from germline, CDR1 is KGHSH and CDR2 is LQKENI. This CDR3 is built from 13 residues. CDR3 nucleotides: TGTGCCAGCTTACAGGGGATCGGAAACACCATATATTTT. Translation: CASLQGIGNTIYF. The full variable domain, in which reference TRBV18 and TRBJ1-3 provide the parts outside the CDR3, is NAGVMQNPRHLVRRRGQEARLRCSPMKGHSHVYWYRQLPEEGLKFMVYLQKENIIDESGMPKERFSAEFPKEGPSILRIQQVVRGDSAAYFCASLQGIGNTIYFGEGSWLTVV.

This chain links TRBV5-1 with TRBJ1-2; possible D gene TRBD1, 6 bases. Per the germline V gene, CDR1 is SGHRS and CDR2 is YFSETQ. CDR3 length: 14 amino acids. The V gene lost 2 bases and the J gene lost 6 bases, with 14 bases spanning the gap. CDR3 in DNA: TGCGCCAGCAGCTTAACAGCGGGGGCGCATGGCTACACCTTC. This sequence encodes CASSLTAGAHGYTF.

The CDR3 DNA follows: TGCAGCGTTGATAGGGAGGGACAGGCTCGGGGCTACACCTTC. Translated: CSVDREGQARGYTF. The rearrangement uses TRBV29-1 and TRBJ1-2; 8 bases map to TRBD1. The ends lost 3 bases at V and 8 bases at J; junction bases unmatched: 11. CDR1 and CDR2 (germline): SQVTM, ANQGSEA. CDR3 length: 14 residues.

The chain carries TRBV29-1 and TRBJ2-1, with TRBD2 matching over 12 bases. V lost 1 base, J lost 0 bases, and 7 bases stayed unmatched. Germline V CDR1 and CDR2: SQVTM, ANQGSEA. The CDR3 length is 18 residues. The chain's CDR3 is CSVEVGLAGGSSYNEQFF. CDR3 coding DNA: TGCAGCGTTGAAGTAGGGCTAGCGGGAGGGAGCTCCTACAATGAGCAGTTCTTC.

V and J are TRBV6-5 and TRBJ2-7, with 9 bases fitting TRBD1. V shed 2 bases, J shed 4 bases, and the junction held 9 bases outside the gene matches. The length of the CDR3 is 16 residues. CDR1 MNHEY and CDR2 SVGAGI come from the germline V gene. The CDR3 DNA follows: TGTGCCAGCAGTTACATGGGGAACAGGGGGCCTTACGAGCAGTACTTC. This translates into CASSYMGNRGPYEQYF.

V is TRBV19 and J is TRBJ1-2; 10 bases are shared with TRBD1. V lost 1 base to trimming and J lost 5 bases; unmatched junction nucleotides: 7. The CDR3 loop spans 16 amino acids. Germline V CDR1 and CDR2: LNHDA, SQIVND (reference sequence). Here the CDR3 DNA reads TGTGCCAGTAGTATAGCATCCGGGACAGGGGATTATGGCTACACCTTC. Translating it yields CASSIASGTGDYGYTF.

V gene TRBV24-1 combines with J gene TRBJ2-1, with 7 nucleotides matching TRBD2. The CDR3 has 16 amino acids. Germline trimming cut 5 bases from V and 0 bases from J; bases unmatched to any gene: 6. The germline V gene encodes CDR1 KGHDR and CDR2 SFDVKD. CDR3 in amino acids: CATSGREASSYNEQFF. DNA for the CDR3: TGTGCCACCAGTGGACGGGAGGCGAGCTCCTACAATGAGCAGTTCTTC.

The J gene is TRBJ1-2, the V gene TRBV29-1, with D possibly being TRBD1 (6 bases). The CDR3 is made up of 14 amino acids. Deletions cut 0 bases from V and 7 bases from J, with 15 bases between. Germline V gene sequence: CDR1 SQVTM, CDR2 ANQGSEA. CDR3 sequence (DNA): TGCAGCGTTGAAGATCGTGCAGGGGTCTCTGGCTACACCTTC. It codes for CSVEDRAGVSGYTF.

This chain connects TRBV5-1 to TRBJ2-5; D perhaps matches TRBD2 (6 bases). CDR1 is SGHRS and CDR2 is YFSETQ in the germline V gene. The CDR3 runs to 18 residues. Trimming took off 0 bases at V and 3 bases at J, with 21 bases between the two ends. DNA of the CDR3: TGCGCCAGCAGCTTGGTCCTAACCGGCGGGGACTCGAAAGAGACCCAGTACTTC. Its protein product is CASSLVLTGGDSKETQYF.

This chain joins TRBV6-2 or TRBV6-3 and TRBJ2-7; TRBD1 matches 7 bases. With 0 bases clipped from V and 5 bases from J, the junction kept 7 bases outside the gene matches. CDR3 length: 15 amino acids. Germline V gives CDR1 MNHEY, CDR2 SVGEGT. CDR3: CASSYSHRGSDEQYF. The CDR3 DNA reads as TGTGCCAGCAGTTACTCGCACAGGGGTAGCGACGAGCAGTACTTC.

Notes on this clone: One end of the junction varies from germline; a read error may be responsible. The chain couples TRBV15 to TRBJ1-5; TRBD1 agrees at 7 bases. CDR3 size: 16 residues. The germline CDR1 and CDR2 sequences are LNHNV and YYDKDF (reference sequence). CDR3: CATSGDRDSGNQPQHF. DNA for the CDR3: TGTGCCACCAGCGGAGACAGGGATTCTGGCAATCAGCCCCAGCATTTT. The full variable domain, completed using reference TRBV15 and TRBJ1-5, is DAMVIQNPRYQVTQFGKPVTLSCSQTLNHNVMYWYQQKSSQAPKLLFHYYDKDFNNEADTPDNFQSRRPNTSFCFLDIRSPGLGDTAMYLCATSGDRDSGNQPQHFGDGTRLSIL.

The chain joins TRBV5-5 to TRBJ2-5; D possibly corresponds to TRBD2 (5 bases). The germline V gene encodes CDR1 SGHKS and CDR2 YYEKEE (reference sequence). V was trimmed by 4 bases and J by 5 bases, leaving 12 bases between them. The CDR3 extends over 13 amino acids. This CDR3 is CASSRTVEETQYF. The CDR3 nucleotides are TGTGCCAGCAGCAGGACTGTCGAGGAGACCCAGTACTTC. Based on the CDR3 plus reference TRBV5-5 and TRBJ2-5, the full variable domain is DAGVTQSPTHLIKTRGQQVTLRCSPISGHKSVSWYQQVLGQGPQFIFQYYEKEERGRGNFPDRFSARQFPNYSSELNVNALLLGDSALYLCASSRTVEETQYFGPGTRLLVL.

This chain joins TRBV19 and TRBJ1-4, with 8 bases aligning to TRBD1. Germline-derived CDR1 and CDR2 are LNHDA and SQIVND (reference sequence). This CDR3 is built from 17 residues. The V gene end was trimmed by 5 bases and the J gene end by 0 bases; junction bases not matched to a gene: 8. In DNA form, the CDR3 reads TGTGCCAGTAGTCCCCGGACAGGGACCCCAACTAATGAAAAACTGTTTTTT. Translated, it gives CASSPRTGTPTNEKLFF. Supplemented by reference TRBV19 and TRBJ1-4, the full variable domain reads DGGITQSPKYLFRKEGQNVTLSCEQNLNHDAMYWYRQDPGQGLRLIYYSQIVNDFQKGDIAEGYSVSREKKESFPLTVTSAQKNPTAFYLCASSPRTGTPTNEKLFFGSGTQLSVL.

V and J are TRBV5-6 and TRBJ2-3; perhaps TRBD2 as D (6 bases). The ends were cut back, 7 bases at V and 2 bases at J, with 17 bases in the middle. The germline gives CDR1 SGHDT, CDR2 YYEEEE. CDR3 length: 15 amino acids. The CDR3, as DNA: TGTGCCAGCTCTGGCGGGACCGGGGTCACAGATACGCAGTATTTT. Amino acid sequence: CASSGGTGVTDTQYF.

The J gene is TRBJ2-1, the V gene TRBV7-2; the match to TRBD2 covers 11 bases. With 0 bases clipped from V and 2 bases from J, the junction kept 3 bases outside the gene matches. CDR1 and CDR2 from the germline V gene are SGHTA and FQGNSA. This CDR3 contains 17 residues. CDR3 nucleotides: TGTGCCAGCAGCTTAGCGTGGGGACTAGCGGCCTACAATGAGCAGTTCTTC. Translated, it gives CASSLAWGLAAYNEQFF.

J is TRBJ1-2 and V is TRBV6-1; possibly TRBD1 for D (5 bases). V lost 2 bases, J lost 6 bases, and 22 bases lay in between. The germline gives CDR1 MNHNS, CDR2 SASEGT. The CDR3 is 17 amino acids. The CDR3 nucleotides are TGTGCCAGCAGTGAACAGGGAATGTTCCCGGTCAAAGATGGCTACACCTTC. Translated: CASSEQGMFPVKDGYTF.

The chain links TRBV7-8 to TRBJ2-3; D is uncertain. The CDR3 runs to 12 residues. V was pared by 5 bases and J by 6 bases, with 9 bases between. CDR1 and CDR2 (germline): SGHVS, FQNEAQ. The CDR3 region is CASSPGVDTQYF. The CDR3 DNA reads as TGTGCCAGCAGCCCCGGAGTTGATACGCAGTATTTT.

V and J are TRBV2 and TRBJ1-5, with D possibly being TRBD1 (5 bases). Germline values: CDR1 SNHLY, CDR2 FYNNEI. Trimming left V 0 bases short and J 9 bases short, with 9 bases between. The CDR3 extends over 13 amino acids. The CDR3 bases are TGTGCCAGCAGTGAAGCTAGGGGTAGGCCCCAGCATTTT. Translating it yields CASSEARGRPQHF.

J is TRBJ1-2 and V is TRBV2; TRBD1 matches 7 bases. V lost 4 bases, J lost 7 bases, and 12 bases stayed unmatched. The CDR3 has 15 residues. Germline CDR1 and CDR2: SNHLY and FYNNEI. For the CDR3, the DNA is TGTGCCAGCAGTGTCGACAGGGCTAGAGTGGGTGGCTACACCTTC. It yields the protein CASSVDRARVGGYTF.

V gene TRBV19 combines with J gene TRBJ1-4; D unresolved. Trimming stripped 1 base from V and 8 bases from J, with 14 bases between. CDR3 length: 15 residues. Germline V lookup: CDR1 LNHDA, CDR2 SQIVND (reference sequence). The CDR3 region has the DNA TGTGCCAGTAGTATAGGCCCAGGTAGTAAAGAAAAACTGTTTTTT. Protein product: CASSIGPGSKEKLFF.

The J gene is TRBJ2-7, the V gene TRBV7-9; 7 nucleotides match TRBD1. The CDR3 has 13 residues. Germline values: CDR1 SEHNR, CDR2 FQNEAQ (reference sequence). The J segment lost 8 bases and the V segment lost 1 base, leaving 5 bases of the junction unmatched. In nucleotides, the CDR3 is TGTGCCAGCAGCTTAGGAATAGGGGGCAAGCAGTACTTC. Amino acid sequence: CASSLGIGGKQYF. Full variable domain (remainder filled in from reference TRBV7-9 and TRBJ2-7): DTGVSQNPRHKITKRGQNVTFRCDPISEHNRLYWYRQTLGQGPEFLTYFQNEAQLEKSRLLSDRFSAERPKGSFSTLEIQRTEQGDSAMYLCASSLGIGGKQYFGPGTRLTVT.

The CDR3 sequence is CASSPTGARLNYGYTF. The DNA of the CDR3 is TGTGCCAGCTCACCCACAGGGGCCCGCTTAAACTATGGCTACACCTTC. This rearrangement joins TRBV18 to TRBJ1-2; TRBD1 matches 7 bases. V was clipped by 3 bases and J by 2 bases; unmatched bases: 9. The germline V gene encodes CDR1 KGHSH and CDR2 LQKENI. The CDR3 loop spans 16 amino acids.

CDR3 coding DNA: TGTGCCAGCAGCGTAGGCGAGACTAGCGGGAGAGATACGCAGTATTTT. Amino acid sequence: CASSVGETSGRDTQYF. This sequence joins TRBV9 and TRBJ2-3; 12 nucleotides align to TRBD2. The V gene's germline CDR1 is SGDLS and CDR2 YYNGEE. The length of the CDR3 is 16 residues. J gave up 5 bases and V 0 bases, and 4 bases lay outside the gene matches.

J is TRBJ1-1 and V is TRBV10-2; weak D call: TRBD1 (5 bases). This CDR3 has 12 amino acids. The V and J ends lost 7 bases and 3 bases respectively, with 9 bases between them. CDR1 and CDR2 (germline): WSHSY, SAAADI. This CDR3 reads CASTPGDTEAFF. The CDR3 nucleotides are TGCGCCAGCACCCCGGGGGACACTGAAGCTTTCTTT.

The genes are TRBV2 and TRBJ1-2; D unresolved. The V and J ends lost 6 bases and 2 bases respectively, with 10 bases between them. CDR1 is SNHLY and CDR2 is FYNNEI in the germline V gene. The CDR3 sequence is 13 residues long. The CDR3 is CASSSTANYGYTF. The CDR3 nucleotides read TGTGCCAGCAGCTCCACAGCCAACTATGGCTACACCTTC.

This chain uses TRBV9 with TRBJ2-5, with 10 bases that match TRBD2. The CDR3 length is 19 residues. The V segment lost 0 bases and the J segment 4 bases; nucleotides outside the gene matches: 15. CDR1 is SGDLS and CDR2 is YYNGEE in the germline V gene. CDR3 in DNA: TGTGCCAGCAGCGTAGGTAACTTAGCGGGAGGTTCGAGTTCAGAGACCCAGTACTTC. It codes for CASSVGNLAGGSSSETQYF.

This clone was seen a handful of times. This chain connects TRBV19 to TRBJ1-1; D might be TRBD1 (6 bases). CDR1 and CDR2 (germline): LNHDA, SQIVND (reference sequence). CDR3 length: 16 amino acids. V was shortened by 5 bases and J by 5 bases, with 21 bases between the two germline ends. CDR3 bases: TGTGCCAGTAGTCTCGGGACACTGGCGCAGAGGACTGAAGCTTTCTTT. Its translation is CASSLGTLAQRTEAFF.